The clone carrying this T cell receptor beta chain has a handful of counts. Losses at the gene ends were 9 bases for V and 0 bases for J; bases not matched to a gene: 2. The CDR3 consists of 14 residues. Germline V lookup: CDR1 SNHLY, CDR2 FYNNEI. The source of the sample is a study of control samples from healthy donors and cancer patients. Measured with immunoSEQ multiplex PCR; TCRdb has only the in-frame clones, and not every one. This repertoire shows 90,000 to 150,000 clones, approximately 90% found once; its top ten account for over 10%. The chain combines TRBV2 with TRBJ2-5; 12 nucleotides agree with TRBD2. The sequenced sample was blood. This TCR was recovered from a man aged 25-40 years in good health. CDR3 bases: TGTGCCAGAACTAGCGGGGGGAACCAAGAGACCCAGTACTTC. Translating it yields CARTSGGNQETQYF.